This is a list of T cell receptor beta chains from one sample in a study of T cells in localized non-small cell lung cancer. Sequencing used immunoSEQ multiplex PCR; TCRdb keeps in-frame clones, though not all of them. The sample includes tens of thousands of clones, roughly nine tenths of them seen just once. Source: peripheral blood, taken before any cancer treatment. Every receptor here comes from a woman aged 35 to 70 with stage I lung adenocarcinoma. Each CDR3 is given with its conserved first and last residue. D genes are given only for firm matches. Size tells how often a clone was seen (once, few, many) or the class of an expanded clone, and some rows leave it out.

TRBV12-1,once,-,TRBJ2-3,CALQKTTGRGSVSDTQYF,TGTGCTTTGCAAAAGACCACGGGTAGGGGATCGGTTTCAGATACGCAGTATTTT
TRBV6-5,-,TRBD1,TRBJ2-3,CASSYLTGGLDTQYF,TGTGCCAGCAGTTACCTTACAGGGGGGTTAGATACGCAGTATTTT
TRBV29-1,-,TRBD2,TRBJ2-5,CSARLAGAQETQYF,TGCAGCGCCCGACTAGCGGGGGCCCAAGAGACCCAGTACTTC
TRBV10-3,-,TRBD2,TRBJ2-2,CAISLRLAGDTGELFF,TGTGCCATCAGCCTCCGACTAGCGGGAGACACCGGGGAGCTGTTTTTT
TRBV6-5,-,-,TRBJ2-3,CASRTFTDTQYF,TGTGCCAGCAGGACTTTCACAGATACGCAGTATTTT
TRBV14,-,TRBD2,TRBJ2-7,CASSQAITSGEQYF,TGTGCCAGCAGCCAAGCAATAACTAGCGGCGAGCAGTACTTC
TRBV18,-,-,TRBJ1-1,CASSPQENTEAFF,TGTGCCAGCTCACCACAGGAGAACACTGAAGCTTTCTTT
TRBV18,-,TRBD1,TRBJ1-3,CASSRQGGSGNTIYF,TGTGCCAGCTCGAGACAGGGCGGATCTGGAAACACCATATATTTT
TRBV28,-,-,TRBJ1-5,CASRLIRDFNQPQHF,TGTGCCAGCAGGCTTATCCGGGACTTCAATCAGCCCCAGCATTTT
TRBV9,-,-,TRBJ1-4,CASSNGRNLPREKLFF,TGTGCCAGCTCGAACGGGCGGAACCTCCCAAGGGAAAAACTGTTTTTT
TRBV25-1,-,-,TRBJ1-1,CASSFRVSTEAFF,TGTGCCAGCAGTTTCAGGGTGAGCACTGAAGCTTTCTTT